This T cell receptor (beta chain) was profiled in a study of a mutant IDH1 vaccine in newly diagnosed glioma. Study-level background: Vaccination of patients was performed eight times, in weeks 1, 3, 5, 7, 11, 15, 19 and 23. Patients arrived already treated with radiotherapy, temozolomide, or both, most having had both.

A remark on this clone: Its antigen is not identified.

Time point defined: week 11, during vaccination. Vaccination used 300 ug of mutant IDH1 20-mer peptide per dose, with topical imiquimod. Germline trimming cut 0 bases from V and 3 bases from J; bases unmatched to any gene: 5. Germline V CDR1 and CDR2: SGHTA, FQGTGA. The CDR3 has 16 amino acids. Only in-frame clones appear in the TCRdb table, and some are missing; sequencing was by immunoSEQ multiplex PCR. This table holds under 150,000 clones, roughly 88% found once. The chain uses TRBV7-3 and TRBJ2-1; TRBD2 matches at 7 bases. The sample consisted of PBMCs, taken from a glioma patient whose treatment included an IDH1 peptide vaccine. This sequence was found in a woman in her forties or fifties with glioma. CDR3 loop: CASSLTASGSYNEQFF. The CDR3 DNA reads as TGTGCCAGCAGCTTAACTGCTAGCGGTAGCTACAATGAGCAGTTCTTC.